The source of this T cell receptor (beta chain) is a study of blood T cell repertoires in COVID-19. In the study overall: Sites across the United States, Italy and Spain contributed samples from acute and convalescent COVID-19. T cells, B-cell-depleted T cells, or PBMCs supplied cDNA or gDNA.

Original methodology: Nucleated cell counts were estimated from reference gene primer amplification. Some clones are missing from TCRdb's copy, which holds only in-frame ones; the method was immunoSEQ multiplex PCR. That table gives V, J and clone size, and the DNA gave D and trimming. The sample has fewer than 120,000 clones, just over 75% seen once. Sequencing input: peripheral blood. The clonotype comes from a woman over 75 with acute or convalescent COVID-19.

The CDR3 sequence: CASSSGQGNGYTF. The CDR3 DNA reads TGTGCCAGCAGCTCCGGACAGGGCAATGGCTACACCTTC. The chain is built from TRBV7-2 and TRBJ1-2, with 8 bases fitting TRBD1. This CDR3 is 13 amino acids long. Germline CDR1 and CDR2: SGHTA and FQGNSA. V shed 4 bases, J shed 6 bases, and the junction held 4 bases outside the gene matches. The variable domain in full, completed from reference TRBV7-2 and TRBJ1-2, reads GAGVSQSPSNKVTEKGKDVELRCDPISGHTALYWYRQSLGQGLEFLIYFQGNSAPDKSGLPSDRFSAERTGGSVSTLTIQRTQQEDSAVYLCASSSGQGNGYTFGSGTRLTVV.